One sample yielded the 7 T cell receptor beta chains listed below, sequenced in a study of blood T cell repertoires in COVID-19. TCRdb's table, derived via immunoSEQ multiplex PCR, lists solely in-frame clones and lacks some. This table has 400,000 or so clones, about 89% appearing once. Sample: PBMCs or T cells enriched from blood (not recorded which). These receptors all come from a man aged 35 to 55 in a cohort exposed to, infected with or recovered from COVID-19 (not recorded which).

The V call is TRBV29-1, the J call TRBJ2-2; TRBD1 aligns across 7 bases. Germline CDR1 and CDR2: SQVTM and ANQGSEA. After removal of 4 bases from V and 6 bases from J, the junction contained 8 bases not matched to a gene. There are 14 residues in the CDR3. Here the CDR3 reads CSVGDRVRPGELFF. The CDR3 DNA reads TGCAGCGTTGGTGACAGGGTCAGGCCCGGGGAGCTGTTTTTT.

This chain links TRBV30 with TRBJ2-3; unclear D gene. V dropped 0 bases and J dropped 5 bases, with 12 bases sitting between them. Germline V CDR1 and CDR2: GTSNPN, SVGIG (reference sequence). The CDR3 consists of 14 residues. The CDR3 DNA reads as TGTGCCTGGAGTGTAAGCGCGAAGGTAGATACGCAGTATTTT. Residues: CAWSVSAKVDTQYF.

The chain recombines TRBV7-6 with TRBJ1-1, with a weak D call TRBD1 (5 bases). Germline V gene data show CDR1 as SGHVS and CDR2 as FNYEAQ. This CDR3 spans 13 amino acids. The V gene lost 1 base and the J gene lost 6 bases, with 9 bases spanning the gap. The CDR3 DNA follows: TGTGCCAGCAGCTTAGGGGAGGGGTCTGAAGCTTTCTTT. It specifies CASSLGEGSEAFF.

This chain links TRBV28 with TRBJ2-7; TRBD1 matches at 8 bases. Germline lookup yields CDR1 MDHEN and CDR2 SYDVKM. CDR3 length equals 14 residues. The V and J ends lost 6 bases and 0 bases, in that order; junction bases with no gene match: 4. DNA of the CDR3: TGTGCCAGCAGGTCCCAGGGGGCCTCCTACGAGCAGTACTTC. It translates to CASRSQGASYEQYF.

The chain combines TRBV24-1 with TRBJ2-2; TRBD2 matches 10 bases. CDR3 size: 18 residues. The germline V gene encodes CDR1 KGHDR and CDR2 SFDVKD. V shed 1 base, J shed 6 bases, and the junction held 10 bases outside the gene matches. The CDR3 DNA sequence: TGTGCCACCAGTGATTTTGGAGGCCTAGCGGGAGTGGCCGGGGAGCTGTTTTTT. Its protein product is CATSDFGGLAGVAGELFF.

This clone was seen only once. The CDR3 protein is CASSATGEGEAFF. CDR3 sequence (DNA): TGCGCCAGCAGCGCTACAGGGGAAGGTGAAGCTTTCTTT. This chain links TRBV5-1 with TRBJ1-1; 7 bases align to TRBD1. Germline trimming cut 4 bases from V and 7 bases from J; bases unmatched to any gene: 7. The CDR3 sequence is 13 residues long. The germline V gene encodes CDR1 SGHRS and CDR2 YFSETQ.

The chain uses TRBV30 and TRBJ2-1, with 12 bases fitting TRBD2. CDR1 and CDR2 from the germline V gene are GTSNPN and SVGIG (reference sequence). The trim removed 6 bases at V and 9 bases at J, leaving 3 bases unmatched. This CDR3 comprises 12 residues. For the CDR3, the DNA is TGTGCCTGCCGACTAGCGGGAGCTGAGCAGTTCTTC. Protein sequence: CACRLAGAEQFF. The variable domain in full, completed from reference TRBV30 and TRBJ2-1, reads SQTIHQWPATLVQPVGSPLSLECTVEGTSNPNLYWYRQAAGRGLQLLFYSVGIGQISSEVPQNLSASRPQDRQFILSSKKLLLSDSGFYLCACRLAGAEQFFGPGTRLTVL.